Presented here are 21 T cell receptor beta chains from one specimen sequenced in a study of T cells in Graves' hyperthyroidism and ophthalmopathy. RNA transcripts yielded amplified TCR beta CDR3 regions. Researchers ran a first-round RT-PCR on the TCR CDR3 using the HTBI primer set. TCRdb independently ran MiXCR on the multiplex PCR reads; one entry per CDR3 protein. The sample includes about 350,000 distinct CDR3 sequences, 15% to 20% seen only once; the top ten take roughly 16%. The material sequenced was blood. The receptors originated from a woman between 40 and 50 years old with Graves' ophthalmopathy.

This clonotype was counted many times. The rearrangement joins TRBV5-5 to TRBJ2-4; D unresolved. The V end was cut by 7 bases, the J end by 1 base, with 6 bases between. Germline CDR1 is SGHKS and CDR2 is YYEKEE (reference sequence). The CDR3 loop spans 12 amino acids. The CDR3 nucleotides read TGTGCCAGCGTGGGGGCCAAAAACATTCAGTACTTC. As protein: CASVGAKNIQYF.

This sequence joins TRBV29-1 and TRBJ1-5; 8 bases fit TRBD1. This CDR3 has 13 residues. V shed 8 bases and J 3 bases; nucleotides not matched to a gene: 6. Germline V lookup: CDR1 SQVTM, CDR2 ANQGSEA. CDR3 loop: CSYKTGVNQPQHF. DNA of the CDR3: TGCAGCTACAAGACAGGGGTCAATCAGCCCCAGCATTTT.

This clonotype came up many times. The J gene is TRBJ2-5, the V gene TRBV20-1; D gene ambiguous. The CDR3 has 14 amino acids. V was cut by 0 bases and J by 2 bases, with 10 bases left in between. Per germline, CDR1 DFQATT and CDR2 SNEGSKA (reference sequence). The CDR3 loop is CSARDIQSQETQYF. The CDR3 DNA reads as TGCAGTGCTAGAGATATACAGTCACAAGAGACCCAGTACTTC.

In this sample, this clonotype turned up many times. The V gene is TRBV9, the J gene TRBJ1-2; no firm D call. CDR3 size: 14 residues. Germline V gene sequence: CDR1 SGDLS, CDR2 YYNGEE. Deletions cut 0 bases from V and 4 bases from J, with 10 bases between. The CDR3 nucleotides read TGTGCCAGCAGCGTAGAGGCAGAAACCTATGGCTACACCTTC. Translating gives CASSVEAETYGYTF.

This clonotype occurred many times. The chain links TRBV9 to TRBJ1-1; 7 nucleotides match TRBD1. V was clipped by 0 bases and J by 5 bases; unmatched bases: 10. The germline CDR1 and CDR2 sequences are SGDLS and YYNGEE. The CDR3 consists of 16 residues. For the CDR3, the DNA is TGTGCCAGCAGCGTAGGAGTAGGGGGCGAGGGAACTGAAGCTTTCTTT. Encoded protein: CASSVGVGGEGTEAFF.

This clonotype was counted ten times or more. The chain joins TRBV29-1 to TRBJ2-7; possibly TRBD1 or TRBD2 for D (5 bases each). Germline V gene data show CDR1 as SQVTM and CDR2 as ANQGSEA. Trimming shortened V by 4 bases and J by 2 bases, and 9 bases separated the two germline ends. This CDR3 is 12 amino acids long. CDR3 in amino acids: CSVVGDPYEQYF. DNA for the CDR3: TGCAGCGTTGTGGGGGATCCCTACGAGCAGTACTTC.

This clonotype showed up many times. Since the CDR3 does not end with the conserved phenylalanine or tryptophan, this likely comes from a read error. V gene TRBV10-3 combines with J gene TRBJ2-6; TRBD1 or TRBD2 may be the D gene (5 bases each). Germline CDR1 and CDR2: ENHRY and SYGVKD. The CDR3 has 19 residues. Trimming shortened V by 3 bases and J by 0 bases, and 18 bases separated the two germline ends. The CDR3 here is CAISDASGAHLSGANVLTL. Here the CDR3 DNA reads TGTGCCATCAGTGATGCGTCCGGGGCCCACCTCTCTGGGGCCAACGTCCTGACTCTC.

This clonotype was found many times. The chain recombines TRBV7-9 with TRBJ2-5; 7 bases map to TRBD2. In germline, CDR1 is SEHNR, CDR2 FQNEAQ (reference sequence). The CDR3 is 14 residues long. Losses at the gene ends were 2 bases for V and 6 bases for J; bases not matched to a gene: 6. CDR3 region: CASSLREGRKTQYF. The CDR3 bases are TGTGCCAGCAGCTTAAGGGAGGGCAGAAAGACCCAGTACTTC.

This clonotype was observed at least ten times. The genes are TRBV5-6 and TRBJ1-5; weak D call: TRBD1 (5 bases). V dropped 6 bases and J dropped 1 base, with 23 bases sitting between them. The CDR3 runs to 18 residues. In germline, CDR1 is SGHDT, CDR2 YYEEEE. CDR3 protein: CASTQTRGVGLSNQPQHF. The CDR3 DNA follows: TGTGCCAGCACCCAAACAAGGGGAGTGGGTCTAAGCAATCAGCCCCAGCATTTT.

The CDR3 nucleotides read TGTGCCAGCAGCCCGTCCGGCGGGAGGGCCGAGCAGTACTTC. This translates into CASSPSGGRAEQYF. The rearrangement joins TRBV11-2 to TRBJ2-7; 9 positions agree with TRBD2. The CDR3 runs to 14 residues. Germline V CDR1 and CDR2: SGHAT, FQNNGV. The trim removed 5 bases at V and 6 bases at J, leaving 8 bases unmatched.

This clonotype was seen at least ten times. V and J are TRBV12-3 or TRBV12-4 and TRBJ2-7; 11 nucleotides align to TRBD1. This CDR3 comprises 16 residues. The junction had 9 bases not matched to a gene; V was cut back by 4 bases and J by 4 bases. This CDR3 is CASSSSSGTGGYEQYF. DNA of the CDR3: TGTGCCAGCAGTTCCTCCTCCGGGACAGGGGGATACGAGCAGTACTTC.

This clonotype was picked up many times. Here the CDR3 DNA reads TGCAGCGTTGAGAGGGGGTCCTACGAGCAGTACTTC. This translates into CSVERGSYEQYF. This rearrangement joins TRBV29-1 to TRBJ2-7; weak D call: TRBD1 (6 bases). V lost 3 bases and J 1 base, leaving 7 bases between the germline ends. CDR1 SQVTM and CDR2 ANQGSEA come from the germline V gene. The CDR3 runs to 12 residues.

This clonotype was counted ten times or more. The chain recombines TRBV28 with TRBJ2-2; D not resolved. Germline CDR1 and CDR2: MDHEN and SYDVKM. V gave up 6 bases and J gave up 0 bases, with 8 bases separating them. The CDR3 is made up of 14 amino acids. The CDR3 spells CASSSDPNTGELFF. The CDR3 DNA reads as TGTGCCAGCAGCTCCGACCCGAACACCGGGGAGCTGTTTTTT.

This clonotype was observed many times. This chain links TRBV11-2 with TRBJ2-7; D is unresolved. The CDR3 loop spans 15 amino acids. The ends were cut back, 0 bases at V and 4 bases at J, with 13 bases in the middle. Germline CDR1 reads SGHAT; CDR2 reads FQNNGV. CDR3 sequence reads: CASSLDPIAGYEQYF. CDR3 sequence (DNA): TGTGCCAGCAGCTTAGACCCAATAGCAGGTTACGAGCAGTACTTC.

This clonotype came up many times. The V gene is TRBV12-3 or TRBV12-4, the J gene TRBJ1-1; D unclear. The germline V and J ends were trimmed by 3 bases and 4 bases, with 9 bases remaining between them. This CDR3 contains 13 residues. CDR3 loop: CASSFGQSTEAFF. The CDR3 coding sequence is TGTGCCAGCAGTTTCGGCCAGTCCACTGAAGCTTTCTTT.

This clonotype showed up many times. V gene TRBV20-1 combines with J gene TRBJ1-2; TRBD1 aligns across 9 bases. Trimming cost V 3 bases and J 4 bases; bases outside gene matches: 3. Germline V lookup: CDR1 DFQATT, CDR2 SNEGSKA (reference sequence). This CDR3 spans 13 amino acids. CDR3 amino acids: CSARGQGGYGYTF. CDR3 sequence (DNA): TGCAGTGCTAGGGGACAGGGAGGCTATGGCTACACCTTC.

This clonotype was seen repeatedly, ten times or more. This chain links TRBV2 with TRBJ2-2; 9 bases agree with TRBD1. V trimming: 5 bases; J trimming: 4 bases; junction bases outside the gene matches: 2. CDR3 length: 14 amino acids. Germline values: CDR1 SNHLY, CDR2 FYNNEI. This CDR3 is CASSKTGGTGELFF. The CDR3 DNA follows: TGTGCCAGCAGTAAGACAGGGGGCACCGGGGAGCTGTTTTTT.

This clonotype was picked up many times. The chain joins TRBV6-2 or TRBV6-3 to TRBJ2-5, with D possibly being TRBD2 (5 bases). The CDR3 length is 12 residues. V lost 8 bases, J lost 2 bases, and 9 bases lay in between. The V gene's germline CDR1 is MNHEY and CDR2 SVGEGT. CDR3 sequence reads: CASARTQETQYF. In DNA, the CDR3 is TGTGCCAGCGCGAGGACTCAAGAGACCCAGTACTTC.

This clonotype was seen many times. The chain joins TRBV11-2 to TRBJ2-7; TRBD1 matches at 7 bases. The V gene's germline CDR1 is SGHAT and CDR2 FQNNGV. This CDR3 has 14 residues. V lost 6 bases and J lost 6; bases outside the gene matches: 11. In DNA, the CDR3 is TGTGCCAGCAGGTCAGACAGGGTCACTGGCGAGCAGTACTTC. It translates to CASRSDRVTGEQYF.

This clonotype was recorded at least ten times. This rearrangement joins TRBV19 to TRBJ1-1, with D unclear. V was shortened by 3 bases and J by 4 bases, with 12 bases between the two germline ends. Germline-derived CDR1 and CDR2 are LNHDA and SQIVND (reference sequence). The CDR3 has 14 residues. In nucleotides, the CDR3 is TGTGCCAGTAGTATCCGGGTTGGTGCCACTGAAGCTTTCTTT. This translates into CASSIRVGATEAFF.

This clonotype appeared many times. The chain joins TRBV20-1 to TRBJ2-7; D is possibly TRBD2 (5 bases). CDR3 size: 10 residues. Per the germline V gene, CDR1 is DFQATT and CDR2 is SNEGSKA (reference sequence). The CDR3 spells CRPRGFEQYF. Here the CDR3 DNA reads TGCAGGCCACGGGGTTTCGAGCAGTACTTC.